The 25 T cell receptor beta chains presented below share a single source sample, sequenced in a study of blood T cells in healthy people across ages. A second roughly 6 to 12 cycle PCR used barcoded and J-beta primers. TCRdb re-called the 5' RACE reads through MiXCR, storing one row per CDR3 protein. The sample contains hundreds of thousands of distinct CDR3 sequences, around 28% of which appear only once. Sequencing was done on a sample of blood. The source is a woman older than 75 in good health.

In its sample, this clonotype was seen once. An end of the junction differs from the germline gene, which may be a read error. The chain is built from TRBV13 and TRBJ2-3; weak D call: TRBD2 (5 bases). This CDR3 comprises 15 residues. CDR1 is PRHDT and CDR2 is FYEKMQ in the germline V gene (reference sequence). The CDR3 sequence: CAGSFMTGSTDTQYF. The CDR3 DNA is TGTGCCGGCAGCTTCATGACGGGGAGCACAGATACGCAGTATTTT.

V is TRBV9 and J is TRBJ1-1; D remains ambiguous. The CDR3 length is 13 residues. Per the germline V gene, CDR1 is SGDLS and CDR2 is YYNGEE. The ends were cut back, 0 bases at V and 6 bases at J, with 9 bases in the middle. Here the CDR3 reads CASSVGAAPEAFF. The CDR3 DNA sequence: TGTGCCAGCAGCGTAGGGGCAGCCCCTGAAGCTTTCTTT.

At least ten counts were recorded for this clonotype. The rearrangement joins TRBV21-1 to TRBJ2-1; TRBD1 reflects the table's D call only, with no check against the DNA. TRBV21-1 is termed a pseudogene. The CDR3 spans 15 residues. Written as DNA, the CDR3 is TGTGCCAGCATGGGTCGGGACCTCTCCTACAATGAGCAGTTCTTC. It encodes CASMGRDLSYNEQFF.

This chain uses TRBV5-1 with TRBJ2-2, with D maybe TRBD1 (5 bases). V gave up 6 bases and J gave up 6 bases, with 15 bases separating them. CDR3 length: 14 residues. The V gene's germline CDR1 is SGHRS and CDR2 YFSETQ. The CDR3 DNA reads as TGCGCCAGCAAATTCCAGGGTTCCTCCGGGGAGCTGTTTTTT. Translating gives CASKFQGSSGELFF. Supplemented by reference TRBV5-1 and TRBJ2-2, the full variable domain reads KAGVTQTPRYLIKTRGQQVTLSCSPISGHRSVSWYQQTPGQGLQFLFEYFSETQRNKGNFPGRFSGRQFSNSRSEMNVSTLELGDSALYLCASKFQGSSGELFFGEGSRLTVL.

This clonotype has just a few counts. This rearrangement joins TRBV4-1 to TRBJ2-1; 15 nucleotides match TRBD2. Germline V gives CDR1 MGHRA, CDR2 YSYEKL. Unmatched junction bases numbered 8, after V lost 1 base and J lost 7 bases. There are 18 residues in the CDR3. CDR3 region: CASSQVDLGLAGGNEQFF. The CDR3 bases are TGCGCCAGCAGCCAAGTAGATCTCGGACTAGCGGGGGGGAATGAGCAGTTCTTC.

Regarding this clonotype: One end of the junction is discordant with germline, which a read error may explain. This sequence joins TRBV25-1 and TRBJ2-3, with 9 bases fitting TRBD1. CDR3 length equals 16 residues. In germline, CDR1 is MGHDK, CDR2 SYGVNS. The CDR3 region has the DNA TGTGCCGGCAGTGAGGACAGGGGCCATAGCACAGATACGCAGTATTTT. This sequence encodes CAGSEDRGHSTDTQYF. Supplemented by reference TRBV25-1 and TRBJ2-3, the full variable domain reads EADIYQTPRYLVIGTGKKITLECSQTMGHDKMYWYQQDPGMELHLIHYSYGVNSTEKGDLSSESTVSRIRTEHFPLTLESARPSHTSQYLCAGSEDRGHSTDTQYFGPGTRLTVL.

This chain joins TRBV28 and TRBJ1-5; the match to TRBD1 covers 7 bases. The CDR3 covers 15 residues. J gave up 4 bases and V 5 bases, and 8 bases lay outside the gene matches. Per germline, CDR1 MDHEN and CDR2 SYDVKM. The CDR3 bases are TGTGCCAGCAGTCCTTACAGGGGACAAAATCAGCCCCAGCATTTT. The encoded protein is CASSPYRGQNQPQHF.

The chain combines TRBV20-1 with TRBJ1-5; D gene uncertain. The CDR3 is 11 amino acids. The germline V gene has CDR1 DFQATT and CDR2 SNEGSKA (reference sequence). Between the trimmed V and J ends, which lost 0 bases and 11 bases, there was a span of 8 bases. This chain's CDR3 is CSARDYQAQHF. The CDR3 nucleotides are TGCAGTGCTAGAGATTACCAGGCCCAGCATTTT.

The chain recombines TRBV5-1 with TRBJ1-4, with a tentative D call TRBD1 (5 bases). The germline V gene has CDR1 SGHRS and CDR2 YFSETQ. This CDR3 is 14 amino acids long. Trimming left V 4 bases short and J 2 bases short, with 9 bases between. CDR3 sequence (DNA): TGCGCCAGCAGCGTGGGGCGGACTAATGAAAAACTGTTTTTT. This sequence encodes CASSVGRTNEKLFF.

This clonotype was detected ten times or more. This chain uses TRBV27 with TRBJ2-6; D is unresolved. Trimming left V 4 bases short and J 0 bases short, with 7 bases between. This CDR3 has 15 amino acids. Germline lookup yields CDR1 MNHEY and CDR2 SMNVEV (reference sequence). CDR3 region: CASSSHSSGANVLTF. CDR3 bases: TGTGCCAGCAGTTCTCATTCCTCTGGGGCCAACGTCCTGACTTTC.

This clonotype was recorded many times. The CDR3 bases are TGCAGTGCTGGAGCTGCAGATACGCAGTATTTT. Protein: CSAGAADTQYF. J is TRBJ2-3 and V is TRBV20-1; no reliable D call. CDR3 length equals 11 residues. Germline-derived CDR1 and CDR2 are DFQATT and SNEGSKA (reference sequence). V dropped 5 bases and J dropped 4 bases, with 7 bases sitting between them.

This clonotype was counted at least ten times. Here the CDR3 reads CSATNRGRRGYTF. DNA of the CDR3: TGCAGTGCTACTAACAGGGGGCGCAGAGGCTACACCTTC. The chain links TRBV20-1 to TRBJ1-2, with TRBD1 matching 9 bases. Unmatched junction bases numbered 8, after V lost 4 bases and J lost 8 bases. The germline gives CDR1 DFQATT, CDR2 SNEGSKA (reference sequence). The CDR3 length is 13 residues.

Many counts were recorded for this clonotype. The CDR3 nucleotides are TGCAGTTCCCGCCGGATTTCGGATTCACCCCTCCACTTT. Translation gives CSSRRISDSPLHF. V and J are TRBV20-1 and TRBJ1-6; no reliable D call. The germline V gene has CDR1 DFQATT and CDR2 SNEGSKA (reference sequence). The CDR3 is 13 residues long. V lost 8 bases and J lost 8, with 16 bases in between.

A remark on this clonotype: Given a much more abundant clone one base away, this may be a read error. This chain links TRBV4-3 with TRBJ1-2; 9 nucleotides align to TRBD1. CDR1 and CDR2 from the germline V gene are LGHNA and YSLEER. The CDR3 consists of 15 residues. As DNA, the CDR3 is TGCGCCGGCAGCCCCTCAAGGACAGGGGAGAGGGGCTACACCTTC. Translated, it gives CAGSPSRTGERGYTF.

This clonotype turned up a few times. V is TRBV7-2 and J is TRBJ1-2; 9 bases fit TRBD1. This CDR3 spans 15 amino acids. V lost 5 bases, J lost 4 bases, and 8 bases stayed unmatched. Germline CDR1 reads SGHTA; CDR2 reads FQGNSA. CDR3 nucleotides: TGTGCCAGCAGCCCCACAGGGGGCGAGAGCTATGGCTACACCTTC. Translating it yields CASSPTGGESYGYTF.

This clonotype was seen repeatedly, ten times or more. This chain joins TRBV5-1 and TRBJ2-1, with unresolved D. Between the trimmed V and J ends, which lost 5 bases and 6 bases, there was a span of 12 bases. The germline CDR1 and CDR2 sequences are SGHRS and YFSETQ. The CDR3 is 13 amino acids. CDR3 amino acids: CASSPGPPNEQFF. In DNA form, the CDR3 reads TGCGCCAGCAGTCCTGGCCCCCCCAATGAGCAGTTCTTC. The entire variable domain, with the rest obtained from reference TRBV5-1 and TRBJ2-1, is as follows: KAGVTQTPRYLIKTRGQQVTLSCSPISGHRSVSWYQQTPGQGLQFLFEYFSETQRNKGNFPGRFSGRQFSNSRSEMNVSTLELGDSALYLCASSPGPPNEQFFGPGTRLTVL.

J is TRBJ1-5 and V is TRBV19; unclear D gene. V was cut by 3 bases and J by 1 base, with 10 bases left in between. The CDR3 consists of 15 residues. Germline CDR1 is LNHDA and CDR2 is SQIVND (reference sequence). CDR3 amino acids: CASSMASGSNQPQHF. CDR3 nucleotides: TGTGCCAGTAGTATGGCATCGGGGAGCAATCAGCCCCAGCATTTT.

This clonotype was observed at least ten times. V is TRBV5-1 and J is TRBJ2-1; 7 nucleotides align to TRBD2. This CDR3 has 19 residues. The J segment lost 1 base and the V segment lost 3 bases, leaving 16 bases of the junction unmatched. Germline assignment: CDR1 SGHRS and CDR2 YFSETQ. CDR3 in amino acids: CASSSHPTGLEGSYNEQFF. The CDR3 DNA reads TGCGCCAGCAGCTCCCACCCAACCGGACTAGAAGGGTCCTACAATGAGCAGTTCTTC.

This clonotype occurred many times. The V call is TRBV12-3 or TRBV12-4, the J call TRBJ2-5; D not certain. With 0 bases removed from V and 7 bases from J, the gap between germline ends came to 12 bases. The CDR3 is 14 amino acids. The CDR3 loop reads CASSLAGEIGTQYF. CDR3 coding DNA: TGTGCCAGCAGTTTAGCAGGCGAAATAGGGACCCAGTACTTC.

A remark on this clonotype: This may be a read error: a much more frequent sequence differs by one nucleotide. The chain links TRBV9 to TRBJ2-1; TRBD2 agrees at 8 bases. The germline V gene encodes CDR1 SGDLS and CDR2 YYNGEE. With 6 bases clipped from V and 11 bases from J, the junction kept 19 bases outside the gene matches. The CDR3 consists of 16 residues. CDR3 in DNA: TGTGCCAGCAACGTCCGGATATTAGCGGGGCCCATCCAGCAGTTCTTC. Translation gives CASNVRILAGPIQQFF.

The sample holds many counts of this clonotype. The chain is built from TRBV6-5 and TRBJ2-7, with D hard to call. Trimming removed 1 base at V and 0 bases at J, with 10 bases between. Per germline, CDR1 MNHEY and CDR2 SVGAGI. This CDR3 is built from 15 residues. CDR3 protein: CASSYLWVSSYEQYF. CDR3 DNA sequence: TGTGCCAGCAGTTACTTGTGGGTCAGCTCCTACGAGCAGTACTTC.

As for this clonotype: The germline gene is not matched at one end of the junction; a read error may be the cause. The rearrangement joins TRBV11-3 to TRBJ1-6; possibly TRBD1 for D (5 bases). The length of the CDR3 is 15 residues. Germline lookup yields CDR1 SGHNT and CDR2 YENEEA. As DNA, the CDR3 is TGTGCCAGCAGCCCCCAGGCGGCAGGGAATTCACCCCACCACTTT. Translated: CASSPQAAGNSPHHF.

Details on this clonotype: This may come from a read error, since a much larger clone is one base off. The CDR3 spells CASRTGQGSGANVRTF. CDR3 in DNA: TGCGCCAGCAGGACCGGACAGGGCTCTGGGGCCAACGTCCGGACTTTC. This chain connects TRBV5-1 to TRBJ2-6; TRBD1 matches at 8 bases. Germline V gene lookup returns CDR1 SGHRS and CDR2 YFSETQ. The CDR3 runs 16 residues.

V and J are TRBV11-1 and TRBJ2-6; D might be TRBD1 (5 bases). Trimming cost V 2 bases and J 4 bases, with 12 bases left between them. The CDR3 spans 16 residues. Per germline, CDR1 SGHAT and CDR2 FQDESV (reference sequence). In nucleotides, the CDR3 is TGTGCCAGCAGCTTAAGTATCAGGGCCGGGGCCAACGTCCTGACTTTC. Translated: CASSLSIRAGANVLTF.

This clonotype has just one count. The V gene is TRBV7-2, the J gene TRBJ2-5, with D possibly being TRBD2 (7 bases). CDR1 SGHTA and CDR2 FQGNSA come from the germline V gene. V lost 0 bases, J lost 1 base, and 12 bases lay in between. This CDR3 is 16 amino acids long. CDR3 loop: CASSLAGGPPQETQYF. CDR3 sequence (DNA): TGTGCCAGCAGCTTAGCGGGGGGGCCACCCCAAGAGACCCAGTACTTC.